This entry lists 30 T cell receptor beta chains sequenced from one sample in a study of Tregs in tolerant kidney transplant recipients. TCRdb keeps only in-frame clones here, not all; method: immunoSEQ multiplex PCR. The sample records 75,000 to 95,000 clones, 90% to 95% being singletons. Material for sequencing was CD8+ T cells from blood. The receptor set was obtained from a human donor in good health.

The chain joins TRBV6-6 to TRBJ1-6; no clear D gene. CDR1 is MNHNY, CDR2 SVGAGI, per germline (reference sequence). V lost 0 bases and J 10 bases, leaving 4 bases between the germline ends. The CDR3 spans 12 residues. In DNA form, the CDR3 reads TGTGCCAGCAGTTACTCGTTCTCACCCCTCCACTTT. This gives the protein CASSYSFSPLHF.

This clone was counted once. In DNA form, the CDR3 reads TGTGCCAGCAGTCTGACAGCATCTGGGGTGGAGCTGTTTTTT. Its protein product is CASSLTASGVELFF. The V and J genes are TRBV6-6 and TRBJ2-2; a possible D gene is TRBD1 (5 bases). The CDR3 loop spans 14 amino acids. The germline CDR1 and CDR2 sequences are MNHNY and SVGAGI (reference sequence). Trimming removed 5 bases at V and 10 bases at J, with 17 bases between.

The CDR3 DNA sequence: TGTGCCAGCAGCTTAGACACAGGGATCAACAATGAGCAGTTCTTC. Amino acids: CASSLDTGINNEQFF. The V gene is TRBV11-2, the J gene TRBJ2-1; tentative D call: TRBD1 (6 bases). Germline CDR1 reads SGHAT; CDR2 reads FQNNGV. The V gene lost 0 bases and the J gene lost 5 bases, with 11 bases spanning the gap. CDR3 length equals 15 residues. Looking up the rest from reference TRBV11-2 and TRBJ2-1 gives the full variable domain: EAGVAQSPRYKIIEKRQSVAFWCNPISGHATLYWYQQILGQGPKLLIQFQNNGVVDDSQLPKDRFSAERLKGVDSTLKIQPAKLEDSAVYLCASSLDTGINNEQFFGPGTRLTVL.

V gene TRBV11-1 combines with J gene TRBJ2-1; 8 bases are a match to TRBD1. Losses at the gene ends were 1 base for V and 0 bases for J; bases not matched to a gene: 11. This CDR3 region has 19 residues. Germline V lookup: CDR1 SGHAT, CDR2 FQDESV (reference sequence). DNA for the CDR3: TGTGCCAGCAGCTTAGGGACAGGGCATTCGAGATCCTCCTACAATGAGCAGTTCTTC. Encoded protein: CASSLGTGHSRSSYNEQFF.

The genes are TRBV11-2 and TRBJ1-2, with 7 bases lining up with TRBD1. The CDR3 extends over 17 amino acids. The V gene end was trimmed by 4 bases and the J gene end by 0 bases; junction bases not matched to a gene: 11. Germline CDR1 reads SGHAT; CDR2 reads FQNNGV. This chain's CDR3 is CASSYSDRRPTNYGYTF. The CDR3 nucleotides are TGTGCCAGCAGCTACTCGGACAGGAGACCTACTAACTATGGCTACACCTTC.

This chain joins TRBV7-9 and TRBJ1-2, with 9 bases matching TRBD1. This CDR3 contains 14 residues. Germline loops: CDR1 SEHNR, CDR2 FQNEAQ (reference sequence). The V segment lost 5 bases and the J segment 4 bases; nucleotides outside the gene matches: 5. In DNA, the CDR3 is TGTGCCAGCAGCCCCTGGACAGGGGTCTATGGCTACACCTTC. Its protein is CASSPWTGVYGYTF.

The CDR3 DNA reads as TGTGCCAGCAGCTTGGCCTGGTCCCTATATGGGCAGTTCTATGGCTACACCTTC. It translates to CASSLAWSLYGQFYGYTF. This chain connects TRBV5-4 to TRBJ1-2; no definite D call. Germline-derived CDR1 and CDR2 are SGHNT and YYREEE (reference sequence). This CDR3 spans 18 amino acids. The ends were cut back, 0 bases at V and 4 bases at J, with 22 bases in the middle.

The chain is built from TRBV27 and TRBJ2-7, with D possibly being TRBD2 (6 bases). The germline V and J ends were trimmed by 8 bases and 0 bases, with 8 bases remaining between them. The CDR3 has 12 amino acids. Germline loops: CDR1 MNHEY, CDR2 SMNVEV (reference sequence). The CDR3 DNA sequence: TGTGCCAGCGCGGGGAGCTCCTACGAGCAGTACTTC. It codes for CASAGSSYEQYF.

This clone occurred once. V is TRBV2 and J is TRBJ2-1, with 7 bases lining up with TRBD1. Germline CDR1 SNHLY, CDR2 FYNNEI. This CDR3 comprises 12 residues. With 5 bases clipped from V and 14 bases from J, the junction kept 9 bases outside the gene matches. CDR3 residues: CASSPVGQGEFF. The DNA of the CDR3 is TGTGCCAGCAGTCCCGTGGGGCAGGGGGAGTTCTTC.

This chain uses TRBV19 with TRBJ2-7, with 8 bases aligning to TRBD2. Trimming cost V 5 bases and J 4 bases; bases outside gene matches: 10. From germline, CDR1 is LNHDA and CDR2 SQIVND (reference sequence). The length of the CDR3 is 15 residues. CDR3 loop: CASSPLEGTSYEQYF. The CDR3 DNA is TGTGCCAGTAGTCCCTTGGAGGGGACTAGTTACGAGCAGTACTTC.

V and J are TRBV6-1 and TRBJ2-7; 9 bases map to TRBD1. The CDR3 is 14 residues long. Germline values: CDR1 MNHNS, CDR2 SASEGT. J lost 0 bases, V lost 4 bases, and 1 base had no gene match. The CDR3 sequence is CASSGTGASYEQYF. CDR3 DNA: TGTGCCAGCAGTGGGACAGGGGCCTCCTACGAGCAGTACTTC.

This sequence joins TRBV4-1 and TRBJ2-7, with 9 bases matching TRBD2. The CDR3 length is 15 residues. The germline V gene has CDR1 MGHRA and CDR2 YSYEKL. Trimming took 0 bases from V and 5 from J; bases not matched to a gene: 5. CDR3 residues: CASSQESGGFNEQYF. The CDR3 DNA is TGCGCCAGCAGCCAAGAGAGCGGGGGGTTCAACGAGCAGTACTTC.

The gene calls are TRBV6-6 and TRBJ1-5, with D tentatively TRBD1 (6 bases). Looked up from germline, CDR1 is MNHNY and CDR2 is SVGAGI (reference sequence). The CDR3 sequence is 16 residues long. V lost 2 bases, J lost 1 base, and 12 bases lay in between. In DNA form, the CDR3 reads TGTGCCAGCAGTTACCCGACAGACAGGAGCAATCAGCCCCAGCATTTT. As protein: CASSYPTDRSNQPQHF.

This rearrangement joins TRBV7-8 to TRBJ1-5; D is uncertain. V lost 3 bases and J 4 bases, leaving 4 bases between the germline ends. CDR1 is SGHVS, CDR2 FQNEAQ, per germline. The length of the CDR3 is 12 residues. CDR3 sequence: CASSFVNQPQHF. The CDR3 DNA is TGTGCCAGCAGCTTTGTGAATCAGCCCCAGCATTTT.

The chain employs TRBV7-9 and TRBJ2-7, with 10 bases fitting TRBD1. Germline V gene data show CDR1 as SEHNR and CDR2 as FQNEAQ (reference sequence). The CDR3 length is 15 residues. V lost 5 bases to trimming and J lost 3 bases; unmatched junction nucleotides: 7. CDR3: CASSPPGQGNYEQYF. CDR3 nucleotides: TGTGCCAGCAGCCCCCCGGGACAGGGGAACTACGAGCAGTACTTC.

The CDR3 protein is CASSRHGTGVNQPQHF. The CDR3 DNA is TGCGCCAGCAGCCGGCACGGGACAGGCGTCAATCAGCCCCAGCATTTT. The V and J genes are TRBV4-1 and TRBJ1-5; TRBD1 aligns across 8 bases. The CDR3 is 16 residues long. Trimming cost V 4 bases and J 3 bases; bases outside gene matches: 8. The germline V gene has CDR1 MGHRA and CDR2 YSYEKL.

CDR3 DNA: TGTGCCAGCAGCCAAACTTCCGGGACAGGGGCCTATGGCTACACCTTC. Protein product: CASSQTSGTGAYGYTF. The J gene is TRBJ1-2, the V gene TRBV4-2; 10 nucleotides line up with TRBD1. CDR3 length: 16 amino acids. Germline V lookup: CDR1 LGHNA, CDR2 YNFKEQ. J gave up 4 bases and V 2 bases, and 7 bases lay outside the gene matches.

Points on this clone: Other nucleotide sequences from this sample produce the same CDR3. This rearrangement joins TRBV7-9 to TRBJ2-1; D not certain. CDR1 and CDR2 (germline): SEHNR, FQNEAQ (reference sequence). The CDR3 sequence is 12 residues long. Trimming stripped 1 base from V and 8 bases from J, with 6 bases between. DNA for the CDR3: TGTGCCAGCAGCTTAGAGTTGGATGAGCAGTTCTTC. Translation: CASSLELDEQFF.

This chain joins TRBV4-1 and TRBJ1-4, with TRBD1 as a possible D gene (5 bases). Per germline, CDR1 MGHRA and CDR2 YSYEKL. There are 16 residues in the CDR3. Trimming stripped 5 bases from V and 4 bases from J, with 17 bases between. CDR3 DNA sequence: TGCGCCAGCAGCGGGGTCGGTGGGGGATTTAATGAAAAACTGTTTTTT. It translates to CASSGVGGGFNEKLFF.

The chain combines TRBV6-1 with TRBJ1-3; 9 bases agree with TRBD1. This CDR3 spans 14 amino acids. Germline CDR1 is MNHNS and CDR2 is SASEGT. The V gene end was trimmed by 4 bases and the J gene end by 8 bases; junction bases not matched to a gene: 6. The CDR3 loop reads CASSAGQGLHTIYF. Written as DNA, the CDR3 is TGTGCCAGCAGTGCCGGACAGGGGCTACACACCATATATTTT.

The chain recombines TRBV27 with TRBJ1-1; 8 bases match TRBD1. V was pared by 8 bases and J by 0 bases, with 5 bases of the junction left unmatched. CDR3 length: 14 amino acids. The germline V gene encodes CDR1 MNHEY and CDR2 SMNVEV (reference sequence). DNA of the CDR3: TGTGCCAGCTGGCCACAGGGGGTGAACACTGAAGCTTTCTTT. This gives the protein CASWPQGVNTEAFF.

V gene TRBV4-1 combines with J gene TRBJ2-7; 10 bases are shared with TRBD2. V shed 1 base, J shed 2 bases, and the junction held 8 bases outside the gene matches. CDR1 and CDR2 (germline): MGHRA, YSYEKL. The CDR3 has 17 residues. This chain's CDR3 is CASSQVGAGGPPYEQYF. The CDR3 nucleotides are TGCGCCAGCAGCCAAGTTGGAGCGGGAGGGCCTCCCTACGAGCAGTACTTC.

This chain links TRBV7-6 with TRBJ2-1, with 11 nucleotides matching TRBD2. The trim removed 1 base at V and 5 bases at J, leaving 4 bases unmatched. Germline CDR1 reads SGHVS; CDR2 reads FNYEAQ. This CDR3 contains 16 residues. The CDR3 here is CASSLGTSGRNNEQFF. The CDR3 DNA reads TGTGCCAGCAGCTTAGGGACTAGCGGGCGAAACAATGAGCAGTTCTTC.

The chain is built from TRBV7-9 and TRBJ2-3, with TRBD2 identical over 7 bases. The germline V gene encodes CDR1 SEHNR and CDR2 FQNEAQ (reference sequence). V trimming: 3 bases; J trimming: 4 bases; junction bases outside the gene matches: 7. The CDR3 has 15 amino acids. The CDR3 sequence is CASSLLTGGPDTQYF. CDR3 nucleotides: TGTGCCAGCAGCTTGTTAACGGGAGGTCCAGATACGCAGTATTTT.

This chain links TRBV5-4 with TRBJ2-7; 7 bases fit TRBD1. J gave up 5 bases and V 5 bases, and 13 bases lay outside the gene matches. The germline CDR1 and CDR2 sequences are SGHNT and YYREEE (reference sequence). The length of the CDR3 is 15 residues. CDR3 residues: CASRPRQGGLHEQYF. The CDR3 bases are TGTGCCAGCAGGCCGAGACAGGGTGGATTACACGAGCAGTACTTC. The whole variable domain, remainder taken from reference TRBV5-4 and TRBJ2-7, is ETGVTQSPTHLIKTRGQQVTLRCSSQSGHNTVSWYQQALGQGPQFIFQYYREEENGRGNFPPRFSGLQFPNYSSELNVNALELDDSALYLCASRPRQGGLHEQYFGPGTRLTVT.

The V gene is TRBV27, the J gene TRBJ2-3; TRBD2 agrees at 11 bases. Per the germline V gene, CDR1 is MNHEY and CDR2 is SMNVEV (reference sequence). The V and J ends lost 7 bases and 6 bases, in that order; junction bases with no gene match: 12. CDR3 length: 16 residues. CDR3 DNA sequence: TGTGCCAGCACCTCCGGGGGTAGCGGGAGGGCGGATACGCAGTATTTT. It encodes CASTSGGSGRADTQYF.

This CDR3 reads CASSKRGTGGVMGYGYTF. The CDR3 region has the DNA TGTGCCAGCAGCAAGCGTGGGACAGGGGGCGTGATGGGCTATGGCTACACCTTC. This chain connects TRBV11-2 to TRBJ1-2, with 12 bases identical to TRBD1. Per germline, CDR1 SGHAT and CDR2 FQNNGV. The V gene end was trimmed by 5 bases and the J gene end by 4 bases; junction bases not matched to a gene: 14. CDR3 length: 18 residues.

CDR3 nucleotide sequence: TGTGCCAGCAGTGGCACAAAGGGTTTCGCAAGCAATCAGCCCCAGCATTTT. Protein: CASSGTKGFASNQPQHF. The chain joins TRBV2 to TRBJ1-5; D is undetermined. With 4 bases removed from V and 1 base from J, the gap between germline ends came to 17 bases. CDR1 and CDR2 from the germline V gene are SNHLY and FYNNEI. This CDR3 is built from 17 residues.

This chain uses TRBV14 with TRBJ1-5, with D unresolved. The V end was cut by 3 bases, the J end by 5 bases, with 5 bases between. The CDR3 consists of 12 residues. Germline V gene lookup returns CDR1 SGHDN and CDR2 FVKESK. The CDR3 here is CASSQGYQPQHF. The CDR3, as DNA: TGTGCCAGCAGCCAGGGGTATCAGCCCCAGCATTTT.

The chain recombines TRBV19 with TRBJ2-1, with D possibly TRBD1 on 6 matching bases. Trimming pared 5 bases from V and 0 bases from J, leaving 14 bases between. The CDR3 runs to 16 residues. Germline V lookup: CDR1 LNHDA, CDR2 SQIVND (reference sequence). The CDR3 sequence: CASSADRRSSYNEQFF. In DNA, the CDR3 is TGTGCCAGTAGTGCTGACAGGCGGAGCTCCTACAATGAGCAGTTCTTC. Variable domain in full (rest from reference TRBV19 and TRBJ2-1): DGGITQSPKYLFRKEGQNVTLSCEQNLNHDAMYWYRQDPGQGLRLIYYSQIVNDFQKGDIAEGYSVSREKKESFPLTVTSAQKNPTAFYLCASSADRRSSYNEQFFGPGTRLTVL.